This TCR beta chain was sequenced in a study of shared clonotypes between healthy human individuals (dated by TCRdb to 2020 to 2022). About the study as a whole: The cohort included a few men and a couple of women between 18 and 49 years of age. For each donor, CD4 naive and CD4 memory were each run on three plates, CD8 naive on two plates, and CD8 memory on one plate. Blood TCR repertoires of four to six healthy adults were deeply sequenced to estimate repertoire size and the extent of clonotype sharing between individuals. To increase sequencing depth and limit assay-specific biases, different laboratories used diverse techniques to prepare libraries and sequence TCR repertoires. Per donor, leukapheresis produced somewhere between about 0.94 and 9 billion PBMCs. What the work shows at the level of the full study, not this receptor alone: Around 5% of naive CD4, 3.5% of naive CD8, approximately 2.2% of memory CD4, and roughly 0.4% of memory CD8 clonotypes were shared across a few donors. Compared with non-shared clonotypes, clonotypes shared by all four sorted-subset donors had higher generation probabilities. The genetic and exposure-history diversity represented was limited by the small number of donors. Estimated clonotype richness was generally larger for naive than for memory subsets. Pairwise subsampling indicated that sequencing depth was expected to affect the degree of clonotype sharing among donors. Sampling was restricted to blood, and TCR repertoires in tissues likely differ from the TCR repertoires found in blood. Even with the large sequencing depth, rarefaction of the sorted-subset datasets indicated that sequencing was incomplete.

Donors were healthy HIV-negative adults with no recently reported acute infections or vaccinations. Every donor was a Caucasian adult living in Nashville, Tennessee, USA. CD4+ T cells were enriched by magnetic negative selection; naive cells were then positively selected on CD45RA, and the negative fraction formed the memory subset. After blood collection by leukapheresis, PBMCs were isolated using Ficoll-Histopaque density gradient centrifugation and then cryopreserved in the vapor phase of liquid nitrogen. Analytical flow cytometry was used to check the purity and quantity of each magnetically sorted T cell population. Each sorted fraction had its genomic DNA isolated and then quantified by UV absorbance on a Nanodrop 2000c. Comments on this clone: Its antigen is not yet known. Per-base quality was not reported, and no clone a single base away is much larger than it.

Using the deep immunoSEQ assay, multiplex PCR amplified TCR CDR3 regions from genomic DNA. Genomic DNA extracted from each cell subset was distributed evenly over all wells of several immunoSEQ 96-well plates, and each plate served as one replicate. For sorted subsets, around 200 ng genomic DNA, equal to tens of thousands of T cell genomes, was loaded into each replicate PCR. Purified libraries were quantified with a Qubit 3.0 fluorometer, sized on a Bioanalyzer 2100, and re-quantified with the KAPA Library Quantification kit. Every immunoSEQ 96-well plate was sequenced on a dedicated single-read 150-cycle Illumina NextSeq 550 flow cell. The source study handled its data this way. The immunoSEQ output contained only junctional sequences without quality scores, so filtering could not match that applied to full-length reads. Sequences were annotated with PyIR, a Python wrapper for IgBLAST v1.9, using IMGT germline references to assign V/J genes and CDR3. Reads were removed for weak V/J assignments (E-value above 1e-6), missing CDR3, stop codons, out-of-frame junctions, or ambiguous translated residues. V3J clonotypes were defined as sequences sharing an identical inferred V gene, J gene, and CDR3 amino acid sequence. Percentage overlap between repertoires was computed as shared unique clonotypes divided by the size of the smaller repertoire. Richness of each repertoire was evaluated using RTK rarefaction, the Chao1 estimator, and Recon v2.1 estimates of unobserved clonotypes. OLGA was used to compute generation probabilities for all TCRbeta clonotypes that the gDNA method yielded from a handful of donors. Here the immuneACCESS table is served through TCRdb, limited to in-frame sequences with V and J called. Missing clones are a known gap in these copies; in checked studies unresolved V genes cover under half, and the rest lacks a known reason. The V and J calls and clone size are taken from that table; D and trimming were inferred from the DNA. This sample is represented by 2 million to 2.5 million clones; around 92% of them were singletons. The ten largest account for roughly 0.34% of the sample.

What was sequenced was naive CD4+ T cells from PBMCs. This sample's cell subset or site label indicates: CD45RA+ positively selected. The TCR was taken from a man younger than 35 in good health. Some clones in this sample may be carry-over from other donors' samples.

The DNA reads as follows: TGCGCCAGCAGCACCTCTAGCGGGGTCTTGGAGGAGCAGTACTTC. It encodes CASSTSSGVLEEQYF. The rearranged segments are TRBV5-1 and TRBJ2-7; 9 of the junction bases match TRBD2. In the germline V gene, CDR1 corresponds to SGHRS and CDR2 to YFSETQ. V and J are trimmed by 4 bases and 7 bases, and the gene matches miss 12 bases of the junction. Inclusive of the bounding cysteine and phenylalanine, the CDR3 is 15 residues long. Of the read, only the CDR3 DNA is kept; its 45 bases are in frame from base 1.